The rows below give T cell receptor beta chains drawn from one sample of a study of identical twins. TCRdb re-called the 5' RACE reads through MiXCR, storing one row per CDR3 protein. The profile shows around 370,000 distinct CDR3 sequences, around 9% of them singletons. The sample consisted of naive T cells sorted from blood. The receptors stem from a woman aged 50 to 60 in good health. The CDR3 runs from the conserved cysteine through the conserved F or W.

CDR3 protein: CAIAGETDTQYF
V gene: TRBV10-3

CDR3 protein: CASSYSRPDGRSSYEQYF
V gene: TRBV6-5

CDR3 protein: CASSQGRDQPQHF
V gene: TRBV4-1

CDR3 protein: CASRSRGGAFF
V gene: TRBV6-6

CDR3 protein: CASSQGLAGESGELFF
V gene: TRBV7-2

CDR3 protein: CASTTGATGELFF
V gene: TRBV28

CDR3 protein: CASSFGARGTEAFF
V gene: TRBV12-3/TRBV12-4

CDR3 protein: CASSTTTSGIRVETQYF
V gene: TRBV7-9

CDR3 protein: CASSLTTGNSPLHF
V gene: TRBV12-3/TRBV12-4

CDR3 protein: CASSYHRGPRGNEQFF
V gene: TRBV6-5

CDR3 protein: CASSPQGGAIPNEQFF
V gene: TRBV27

CDR3 protein: CASSPPSSDQETQYF
V gene: TRBV11-2

CDR3 protein: CASTLRPTGAGGGFQFF
V gene: TRBV12-3/TRBV12-4

CDR3 protein: CASSLPTGRTTDTQYF
V gene: TRBV28

CDR3 protein: CASSPRSRESTGELFF
V gene: TRBV9

CDR3 protein: CASSHPGQGVEQFF
V gene: TRBV7-9

CDR3 protein: CASSVHRASGRDEQYF
V gene: TRBV9

CDR3 protein: CASSSTRKTGELFF
V gene: TRBV11-2

CDR3 protein: CASSGSVSGTLEGEQYF
V gene: TRBV5-1

CDR3 protein: CASSFGTAFQETQYF
V gene: TRBV7-9

CDR3 protein: CSAPVVGNTQYF
V gene: TRBV20-1

CDR3 protein: CASSLGRARIDEQFF
V gene: TRBV11-3

CDR3 protein: CASSEGLAGSYNEQFF
V gene: TRBV9

CDR3 protein: CASSLGQVGTEAFF
V gene: TRBV5-1

CDR3 protein: CASSLAGSGKETQYF
V gene: TRBV5-1

CDR3 protein: CASSLALETEAFF
V gene: TRBV5-1

CDR3 protein: CASSPLSGSTNEQFF
V gene: TRBV5-1

CDR3 protein: CASSLGDFTDTQYF
V gene: TRBV27

CDR3 protein: CASSAGTGEWKTQYF
V gene: TRBV9

CDR3 protein: CASSPRGSDDTQYF
V gene: TRBV11-2

CDR3 protein: CASSLAPAGGYTEAFF
V gene: TRBV5-1

CDR3 protein: CASSFGASGRTDEQYF
V gene: TRBV5-1

CDR3 protein: CASSLAVGDMKTQYF
V gene: TRBV5-1

CDR3 protein: CATSRGRGTASSGANVLTF
V gene: TRBV15

CDR3 protein: CSVDEGVNEQFF
V gene: TRBV29-1

CDR3 protein: CASSPGTGAQNYGYTF
V gene: TRBV27

CDR3 protein: CSADWGRGNTIYF
V gene: TRBV20-1

CDR3 protein: CASSPEGAGTDTQYF
V gene: TRBV2

CDR3 protein: CASSLTGSPYNEQFF
V gene: TRBV7-9

CDR3 protein: CASSLRGTPLSNQPQHF
V gene: TRBV7-2

CDR3 protein: CASSVRGVAGGLDEQYF
V gene: TRBV9

CDR3 protein: CASRIDGRAETQYF
V gene: TRBV12-3/TRBV12-4

CDR3 protein: CASSLTPGRSGNIQYF
V gene: TRBV5-1

CDR3 protein: CSALYWTGYNEQFF
V gene: TRBV20-1

CDR3 protein: CARSYGQTYGYTF
V gene: TRBV6-5

CDR3 protein: CASSLAARDGHGGYTF
V gene: TRBV5-5

CDR3 protein: CASSVEGTSQETQYF
V gene: TRBV7-8